This T cell receptor beta chain emerged from a study of blood T cell repertoires in COVID-19. Across the whole study: Material from acute and convalescent COVID-19 was sourced from the United States, Italy and Spain.

V lost 7 bases, J lost 1 base, and 10 bases stayed unmatched. The CDR3 spans 16 residues. Germline lookup yields CDR1 LNHDA and CDR2 SQIVND (reference sequence). Ages ranged from about 18 to 89 years, with residence in about two dozen US areas. Donors in Cohort 3 counted as recovered after two negative PCRs, clearance, or symptom resolution. Here immunoSEQ multiplex PCR was the method, and the copy in TCRdb shows in-frame clones only, minus some. Of 350,000 to 450,000 clones detected, roughly four fifths appear once; the ten largest clones hold 5.1%. The TCR originated in a woman between 45 and 65 years old who had recovered from COVID-19. Material: PBMCs or T cells enriched from blood (not recorded which). The rearrangement joins TRBV19 to TRBJ1-5; 7 positions agree with TRBD1. CDR3 in DNA: TGTGCCAGTAAACGGAAGGGGGCCGGAAGCAATCAGCCCCAGCATTTT. Translation: CASKRKGAGSNQPQHF.